Listed below are T cell receptor beta chains from one sample, sequenced in a study of blood T cells in healthy people across ages. TCRdb reprocessed the 5' RACE reads with MiXCR, giving one entry per CDR3 protein. Of approximately 1.5 million distinct CDR3 sequences listed, almost 35% are singletons. Sequenced sample: blood. The receptor source for this set is a woman in her twenties or thirties in good health. Both conserved end residues are part of each CDR3. Each record gives: CDR3 protein, CDR3 DNA, D gene, J gene, V gene, clone size. The D gene is left open where the match is weak. Size is stated for part of the rows, as once, few or many counts, or as a class when the clone is expanded.

CDR3aa: CASPGAVWGAGGTYGYTF
CDR3nt: TGTGCCAGTCCTGGAGCTGTATGGGGGGCAGGGGGAACTTATGGCTACACCTTC
d_gene: TRBD1
j_gene: TRBJ1-2
v_gene: TRBV12-3/TRBV12-4
abundance: .

CDR3aa: CASSHGAGGPKETQYF
CDR3nt: TGCGCCAGCAGCCACGGGGCAGGCGGACCCAAAGAGACCCAGTACTTC
d_gene: .
j_gene: TRBJ2-5
v_gene: TRBV4-1
abundance: .

CDR3aa: CASSLGTLGVYEQYF
CDR3nt: TGTGCCAGCAGCTTGGGTACGTTAGGGGTCTACGAGCAGTACTTC
d_gene: .
j_gene: TRBJ2-7
v_gene: TRBV5-6
abundance: many

CDR3aa: CASSFRSGQYNSPLHF
CDR3nt: TGTGCCAGCAGTTTCAGGTCGGGGCAGTATAATTCACCCCTCCACTTT
d_gene: .
j_gene: TRBJ1-6
v_gene: TRBV27
abundance: .

CDR3aa: CASSLASAALLSTDTQYF
CDR3nt: TGCGCCAGCAGCTTGGCCAGCGCGGCTCTCTTAAGCACAGATACGCAGTATTTT
d_gene: .
j_gene: TRBJ2-3
v_gene: TRBV5-1
abundance: few

CDR3aa: CASSPAGEADTQYF
CDR3nt: TGTGCCAGCAGTCCAGCGGGGGAGGCAGATACGCAGTATTTT
d_gene: TRBD2
j_gene: TRBJ2-3
v_gene: TRBV27
abundance: few

CDR3aa: CASSYLTGKEETQYF
CDR3nt: TGTGCCAGCAGTTACTTGACAGGGAAGGAGGAGACCCAGTACTTC
d_gene: TRBD1
j_gene: TRBJ2-5
v_gene: TRBV12-3/TRBV12-4
abundance: .

CDR3aa: CASSLGQGVLETQYF
CDR3nt: TGTGCCAGCAGCTTAGGACAGGGGGTCTTGGAGACCCAGTACTTC
d_gene: TRBD1
j_gene: TRBJ2-5
v_gene: TRBV7-9
abundance: .

CDR3aa: CSVRGEGTGELFF
CDR3nt: TGCAGCGTTCGGGGGGAGGGCACCGGGGAGCTGTTTTTT
d_gene: TRBD2
j_gene: TRBJ2-2
v_gene: TRBV29-1
abundance: .

CDR3aa: CASSLNSLALNSGANVLTF
CDR3nt: TGTGCCAGCAGCTTAAACAGTCTTGCCCTTAACTCTGGGGCCAACGTCCTGACTTTC
d_gene: .
j_gene: TRBJ2-6
v_gene: TRBV7-9
abundance: .

CDR3aa: CASSPQGRAWETQYF
CDR3nt: TGTGCCAGCAGCCCTCAGGGTCGTGCCTGGGAGACCCAGTACTTC
d_gene: .
j_gene: TRBJ2-5
v_gene: TRBV3-1
abundance: once

CDR3aa: CATSDSTMEDYGYTF
CDR3nt: TGTGCCACCAGTGATTCCACGATGGAAGACTATGGCTACACCTTC
d_gene: .
j_gene: TRBJ1-2
v_gene: TRBV24-1
abundance: .

CDR3aa: CASAQGYGYTF
CDR3nt: TGTGCCAGCGCCCAGGGCTATGGCTACACCTTC
d_gene: .
j_gene: TRBJ1-2
v_gene: TRBV19
abundance: .

CDR3aa: CASSLVVAGHYERYF
CDR3nt: TGTGCCAGCAGCTTAGTAGTAGCGGGGCATTACGAGCGGTACTTC
d_gene: TRBD2
j_gene: TRBJ2-4
v_gene: TRBV7-2
abundance: .

CDR3aa: CASSLPGLAGELLYNEQFF
CDR3nt: TGTGCCAGCAGCCTACCGGGACTAGCGGGAGAGCTGCTCTACAATGAGCAGTTCTTC
d_gene: TRBD2
j_gene: TRBJ2-1
v_gene: TRBV4-2
abundance: few

CDR3aa: CASSHLGAYEQYF
CDR3nt: TGTGCCAGCAGTCACCTGGGGGCCTACGAGCAGTACTTC
d_gene: .
j_gene: TRBJ2-7
v_gene: TRBV27
abundance: .